The rows below give T cell receptor beta chains drawn from one sample of a study of T cell responses to AZD1222 COVID-19 vaccine. Repertoires were generated with immunoSEQ multiplex PCR, while TCRdb's copy carries only in-frame clones and drops some. The sample consists of roughly 150,000 clones, 94% of them appearing once. Sample: peripheral blood, taken 28 days after the second AZD1222 dose. The receptor source for this set is an adult who received the AZD1222 COVID-19 vaccine. Each CDR3 is given with its conserved first and last residue. The order of the fields is D gene, clone size, V gene, J gene, CDR3 protein, CDR3 DNA. D genes are given only for firm matches. Not all rows give a size; the values are once, few, many and, for expanded clones, a class.

d_gene: TRBD2
abundance: .
v_gene: TRBV11-2
j_gene: TRBJ2-1
CDR3aa: CASSFPASGRRTTNEQFF
CDR3nt: TGTGCCAGCAGCTTTCCGGCTAGCGGGAGGAGGACGACGAATGAGCAGTTCTTC

d_gene: .
abundance: .
v_gene: TRBV12-3/TRBV12-4
j_gene: TRBJ2-2
CDR3aa: CASNGGGELFF
CDR3nt: TGTGCCAGCAACGGCGGCGGGGAGCTGTTTTTT

d_gene: .
abundance: .
v_gene: TRBV27
j_gene: TRBJ2-7
CDR3aa: CASRRDNPYEQYF
CDR3nt: TGTGCCAGCAGGAGGGACAACCCCTACGAGCAGTACTTC

d_gene: TRBD2
abundance: .
v_gene: TRBV15
j_gene: TRBJ2-7
CDR3aa: CATSRDPSGSKYEQYF
CDR3nt: TGTGCCACCAGCAGAGACCCTAGCGGGAGTAAATACGAGCAGTACTTC

d_gene: .
abundance: once
v_gene: TRBV18
j_gene: TRBJ1-1
CDR3aa: CASSPLVEHTEAFF
CDR3nt: TGTGCCAGCTCACCACTCGTCGAACACACTGAAGCTTTCTTT

d_gene: TRBD1
abundance: .
v_gene: TRBV5-1
j_gene: TRBJ2-5
CDR3aa: CASSLGTGKGETQYF
CDR3nt: TGCGCCAGCAGCTTAGGGACAGGGAAAGGAGAGACCCAGTACTTC

d_gene: TRBD2
abundance: .
v_gene: TRBV7-9
j_gene: TRBJ2-6
CDR3aa: CASSLKTGGRAGVLTF
CDR3nt: TGTGCCAGCAGCTTAAAGACGGGCGGGAGGGCAGGCGTCCTGACTTTC

d_gene: .
abundance: once
v_gene: TRBV15
j_gene: TRBJ2-5
CDR3aa: CATSRGTAAYQETQYF
CDR3nt: TGTGCCACCAGCAGAGGAACAGCGGCGTACCAAGAGACCCAGTACTTC

d_gene: .
abundance: .
v_gene: TRBV6-5
j_gene: TRBJ1-1
CDR3aa: CASSFYREMNTEAFF
CDR3nt: TGTGCCAGCAGTTTCTACAGGGAGATGAACACTGAAGCTTTCTTT

d_gene: TRBD1
abundance: .
v_gene: TRBV19
j_gene: TRBJ1-1
CDR3aa: CASSPRAGGVVDTEAFF
CDR3nt: TGTGCCAGTAGTCCCCGGGCAGGGGGTGTAGTAGACACTGAAGCTTTCTTT

d_gene: TRBD2
abundance: .
v_gene: TRBV19
j_gene: TRBJ2-7
CDR3aa: CASSTEGLAGADEQYF
CDR3nt: TGTGCCAGTAGTACCGAGGGACTAGCGGGAGCCGACGAGCAGTACTTC

d_gene: .
abundance: .
v_gene: TRBV4-1
j_gene: TRBJ2-3
CDR3aa: CASSQGRSVWDTQYF
CDR3nt: TGCGCCAGCAGCCAAGGGAGGAGTGTATGGGATACGCAGTATTTT

d_gene: .
abundance: once
v_gene: TRBV27
j_gene: TRBJ2-3
CDR3aa: CASSYYPSGLEVDTQYF
CDR3nt: TGTGCCAGCAGTTACTACCCGTCGGGACTTGAAGTGGATACGCAGTATTTT

d_gene: TRBD2
abundance: .
v_gene: TRBV4-2
j_gene: TRBJ2-1
CDR3aa: CASSQIAGGGEQFF
CDR3nt: TGTGCCAGCAGCCAAATAGCGGGAGGAGGTGAGCAGTTCTTC

d_gene: .
abundance: .
v_gene: TRBV5-6
j_gene: TRBJ1-4
CDR3aa: CASGRGTLRDEKLFF
CDR3nt: TGTGCCAGCGGCCGGGGGACCCTTCGGGATGAAAAACTGTTTTTT

d_gene: TRBD2
abundance: .
v_gene: TRBV11-2
j_gene: TRBJ2-5
CDR3aa: CASSLDLLAGDQETQYF
CDR3nt: TGTGCCAGCAGCTTAGATTTGCTAGCGGGAGACCAAGAGACCCAGTACTTC

d_gene: .
abundance: once
v_gene: TRBV5-1
j_gene: TRBJ2-3
CDR3aa: CASSVADTQYF
CDR3nt: TGCGCCAGCAGCGTCGCAGATACGCAGTATTTT

d_gene: TRBD2
abundance: .
v_gene: TRBV6-5
j_gene: TRBJ2-7
CDR3aa: CASSPSTSGRAEQYF
CDR3nt: TGTGCCAGCAGTCCATCGACTAGCGGGAGGGCCGAGCAGTACTTC

d_gene: .
abundance: .
v_gene: TRBV29-1
j_gene: TRBJ2-7
CDR3aa: CSVEGQGPYEQYF
CDR3nt: TGCAGCGTTGAAGGTCAGGGGCCCTACGAGCAGTACTTC

d_gene: .
abundance: .
v_gene: TRBV14
j_gene: TRBJ1-1
CDR3aa: CASSRRPHRDTEAFF
CDR3nt: TGTGCCAGCAGCCGCCGACCCCATAGGGACACTGAAGCTTTCTTT

d_gene: TRBD1
abundance: .
v_gene: TRBV5-5
j_gene: TRBJ1-5
CDR3aa: CASSATGHQPQHF
CDR3nt: TGTGCCAGCAGCGCGACAGGGCATCAGCCCCAGCATTTT

d_gene: .
abundance: .
v_gene: TRBV28
j_gene: TRBJ1-1
CDR3aa: CASSTFSGDTEAFF
CDR3nt: TGTGCCAGCAGTACCTTTTCAGGCGACACTGAAGCTTTCTTT

d_gene: TRBD2
abundance: .
v_gene: TRBV2
j_gene: TRBJ2-5
CDR3aa: CASTQASGRVETQYF
CDR3nt: TGTGCCAGCACCCAGGCTAGCGGGAGGGTCGAGACCCAGTACTTC

d_gene: TRBD2
abundance: .
v_gene: TRBV29-1
j_gene: TRBJ2-4
CDR3aa: CSVNSGRNIQYF
CDR3nt: TGCAGCGTTAATAGCGGGAGAAACATTCAGTACTTC

d_gene: TRBD2
abundance: .
v_gene: TRBV6-5
j_gene: TRBJ2-3
CDR3aa: CASSYVGGRGDTQYF
CDR3nt: TGTGCCAGCAGTTATGTTGGCGGGAGAGGAGATACGCAGTATTTT

d_gene: .
abundance: .
v_gene: TRBV18
j_gene: TRBJ1-5
CDR3aa: CASSPGFLNQPQHF
CDR3nt: TGTGCCAGCTCACCAGGTTTCCTTAATCAGCCCCAGCATTTT

d_gene: .
abundance: .
v_gene: TRBV7-2
j_gene: TRBJ2-7
CDR3aa: CASSSRTDYEQYF
CDR3nt: TGTGCCAGCAGCTCGAGGACAGACTACGAGCAGTACTTC

d_gene: .
abundance: .
v_gene: TRBV30
j_gene: TRBJ2-7
CDR3aa: CAWSVGRPYEQYF
CDR3nt: TGTGCCTGGAGTGTGGGCAGGCCCTACGAGCAGTACTTC

d_gene: TRBD2
abundance: .
v_gene: TRBV11-2
j_gene: TRBJ2-2
CDR3aa: CASSPRLARHGELFF
CDR3nt: TGTGCCAGCAGCCCTCGACTAGCTCGGCACGGGGAGCTGTTTTTT

d_gene: .
abundance: .
v_gene: TRBV19
j_gene: TRBJ1-3
CDR3aa: CASSPSSGNTIYF
CDR3nt: TGTGCCAGTAGTCCCAGCTCTGGAAACACCATATATTTT

d_gene: .
abundance: .
v_gene: TRBV29-1
j_gene: TRBJ1-1
CDR3aa: CTAMMNTEAFF
CDR3nt: TGCACCGCGATGATGAACACTGAAGCTTTCTTT